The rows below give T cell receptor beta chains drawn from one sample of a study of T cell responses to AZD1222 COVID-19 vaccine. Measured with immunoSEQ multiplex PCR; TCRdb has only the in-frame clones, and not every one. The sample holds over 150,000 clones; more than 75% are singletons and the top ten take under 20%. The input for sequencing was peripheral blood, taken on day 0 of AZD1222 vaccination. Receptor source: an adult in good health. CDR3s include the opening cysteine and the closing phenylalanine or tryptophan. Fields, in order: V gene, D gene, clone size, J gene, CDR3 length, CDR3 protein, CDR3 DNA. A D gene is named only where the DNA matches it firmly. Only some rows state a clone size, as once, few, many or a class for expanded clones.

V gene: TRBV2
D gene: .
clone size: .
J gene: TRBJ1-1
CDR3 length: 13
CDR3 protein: CAIPGRLNTEAFF
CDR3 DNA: TGTGCCATTCCGGGACGTCTGAACACTGAAGCTTTCTTT

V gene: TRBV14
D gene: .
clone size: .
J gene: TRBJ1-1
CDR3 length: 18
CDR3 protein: CASSQRPVVTGDGTEAFF
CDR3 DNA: TGTGCCAGCAGCCAAAGGCCGGTAGTAACGGGGGATGGCACTGAAGCTTTCTTT

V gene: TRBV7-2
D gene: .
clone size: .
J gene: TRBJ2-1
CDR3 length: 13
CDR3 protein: CASSLGPRGEQFF
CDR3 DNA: TGTGCCAGCAGCTTAGGTCCCCGCGGGGAGCAGTTCTTC

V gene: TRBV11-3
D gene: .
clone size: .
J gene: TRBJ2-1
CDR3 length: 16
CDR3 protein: CASTTKGSRRLNEQFF
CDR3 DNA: TGTGCCAGCACCACAAAGGGCTCCCGTCGCTTGAATGAGCAGTTCTTC

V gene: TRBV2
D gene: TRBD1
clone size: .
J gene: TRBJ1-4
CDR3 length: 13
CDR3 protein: CASSTGTGVRLFF
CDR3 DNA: TGTGCCAGCAGTACCGGGACAGGGGTCAGACTGTTTTTT

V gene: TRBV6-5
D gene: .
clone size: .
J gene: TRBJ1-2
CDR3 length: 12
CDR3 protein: CVSRVGSYGYTF
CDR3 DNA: TGTGTCAGCAGGGTGGGGAGCTATGGCTACACCTTC

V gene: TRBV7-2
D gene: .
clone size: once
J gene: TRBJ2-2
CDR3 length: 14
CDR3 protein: CASSSSPGTGELFF
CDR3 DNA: TGTGCCAGCAGCTCGTCCCCGGGCACCGGGGAGCTGTTTTTT

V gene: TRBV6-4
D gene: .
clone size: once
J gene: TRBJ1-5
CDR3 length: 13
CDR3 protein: CASSVASNQPQHF
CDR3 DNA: TGTGCCAGCAGTGTGGCGAGCAATCAGCCCCAGCATTTT

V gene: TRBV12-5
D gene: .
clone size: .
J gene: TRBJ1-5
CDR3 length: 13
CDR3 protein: CASGLGGDQPQHF
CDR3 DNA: TGTGCTAGTGGTTTAGGGGGGGATCAGCCCCAGCATTTT

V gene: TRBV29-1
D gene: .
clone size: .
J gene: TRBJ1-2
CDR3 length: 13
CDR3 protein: CSALDSSNYGYTF
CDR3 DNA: TGCAGCGCTTTGGACAGTTCTAACTATGGCTACACCTTC

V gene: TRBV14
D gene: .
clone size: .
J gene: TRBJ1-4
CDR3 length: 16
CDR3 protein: CASSRTAQGSNEKLFF
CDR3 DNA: TGTGCCAGCAGCCGTACCGCGCAGGGATCTAATGAAAAACTGTTTTTT

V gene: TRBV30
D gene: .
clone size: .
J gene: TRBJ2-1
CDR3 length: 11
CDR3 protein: CAWSVNYEQFF
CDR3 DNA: TGTGCCTGGAGTGTTAACTATGAGCAGTTCTTC

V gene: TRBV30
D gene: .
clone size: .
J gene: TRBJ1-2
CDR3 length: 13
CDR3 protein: CAWSAGLAGGYTF
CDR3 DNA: TGTGCCTGGAGCGCAGGGCTTGCTGGTGGCTACACCTTC

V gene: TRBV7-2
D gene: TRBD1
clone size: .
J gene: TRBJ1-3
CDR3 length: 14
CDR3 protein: CASSLRGSGNTIYF
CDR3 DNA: TGTGCCAGCAGCCTCAGGGGGAGTGGAAACACCATATATTTT

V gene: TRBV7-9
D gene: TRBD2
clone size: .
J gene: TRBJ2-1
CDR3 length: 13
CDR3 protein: CASGVSGVNEQFF
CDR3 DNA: TGTGCCAGCGGGGTGAGCGGGGTAAATGAGCAGTTCTTC

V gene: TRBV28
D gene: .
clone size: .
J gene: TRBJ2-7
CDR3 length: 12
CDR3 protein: CASTALTYEQYF
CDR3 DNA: TGTGCCAGCACCGCCCTAACCTACGAGCAGTACTTC

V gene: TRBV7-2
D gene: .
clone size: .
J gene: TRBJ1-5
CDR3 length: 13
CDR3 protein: CASSSQMNQPQHF
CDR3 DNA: TGTGCCAGCAGCTCCCAGATGAATCAGCCCCAGCATTTT

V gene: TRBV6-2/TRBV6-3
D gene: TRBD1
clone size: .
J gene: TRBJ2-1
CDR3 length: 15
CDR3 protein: CASSHGQGSYNEQFF
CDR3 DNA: TGTGCCAGCAGCCACGGACAGGGTAGTTACAATGAGCAGTTCTTC

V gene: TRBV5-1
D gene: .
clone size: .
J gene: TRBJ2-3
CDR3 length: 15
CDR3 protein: CASSLRGLGTDTQYF
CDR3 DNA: TGCGCCAGCAGCTTGAGGGGTCTGGGCACAGATACGCAGTATTTT

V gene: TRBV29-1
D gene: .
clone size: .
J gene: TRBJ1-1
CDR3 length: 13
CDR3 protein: CSVGDGVGTEAFF
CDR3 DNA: TGCAGCGTTGGGGACGGGGTAGGCACTGAAGCTTTCTTT

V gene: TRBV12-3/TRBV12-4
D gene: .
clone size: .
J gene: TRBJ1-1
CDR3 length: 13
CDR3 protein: CASSFRVNTEAFF
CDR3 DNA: TGTGCCAGCAGTTTTCGGGTGAACACTGAAGCTTTCTTT

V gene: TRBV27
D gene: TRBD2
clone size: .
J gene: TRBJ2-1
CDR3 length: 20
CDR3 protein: CASSLAGVAGGLSSYNEQFF
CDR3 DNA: TGTGCCAGCAGCCTAGCCGGGGTAGCGGGAGGCCTGAGCTCCTACAATGAGCAGTTCTTC

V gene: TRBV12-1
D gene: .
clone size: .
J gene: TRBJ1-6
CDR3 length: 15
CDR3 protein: CASSPRDSINSPLHF
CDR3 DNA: TGTGCCAGCAGCCCCCGGGACAGCATTAATTCACCCCTCCACTTT

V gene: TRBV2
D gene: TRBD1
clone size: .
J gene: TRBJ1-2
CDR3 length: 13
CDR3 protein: CASSVNRGHGYTF
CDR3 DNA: TGTGCCAGCAGTGTGAACAGGGGGCATGGCTACACCTTC

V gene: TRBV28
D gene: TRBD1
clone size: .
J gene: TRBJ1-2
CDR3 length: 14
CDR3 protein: CASTTRTGGRGYTF
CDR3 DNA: TGTGCCAGCACCACGAGAACAGGGGGCCGAGGCTACACCTTC

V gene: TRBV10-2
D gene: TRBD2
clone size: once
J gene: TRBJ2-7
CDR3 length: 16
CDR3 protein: CASSEYLAGGPTEQYF
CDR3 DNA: TGCGCCAGCAGTGAATACTTAGCGGGAGGGCCGACCGAGCAGTACTTC

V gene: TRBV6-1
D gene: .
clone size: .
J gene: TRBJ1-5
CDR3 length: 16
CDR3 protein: CASSEVSGAGNQPQHF
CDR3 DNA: TGTGCCAGCAGTGAGGTGTCGGGGGCGGGCAATCAGCCCCAGCATTTT

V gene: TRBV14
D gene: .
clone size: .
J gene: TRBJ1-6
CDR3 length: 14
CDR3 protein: CASSQVGGYSPLHF
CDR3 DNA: TGTGCCAGCAGCCAAGTCGGAGGTTACTCACCCCTCCACTTT

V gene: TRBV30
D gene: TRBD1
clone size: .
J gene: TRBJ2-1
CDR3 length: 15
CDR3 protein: CAWRPWDREYNEQFF
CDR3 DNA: TGTGCCTGGAGACCTTGGGACAGGGAGTACAATGAGCAGTTCTTC

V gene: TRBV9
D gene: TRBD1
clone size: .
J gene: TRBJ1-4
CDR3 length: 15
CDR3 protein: CASSGGQGGWEKLFF
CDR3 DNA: TGTGCCAGCAGCGGGGGACAGGGAGGTTGGGAAAAACTGTTTTTT